These T cell receptor beta chains were read from a single sample in a study of T-cell reconstitution after alpha-beta-depleted transplantation in children. A single record per CDR3 protein comes from TCRdb applying MiXCR to the PCR reads. The sample holds fewer than 700,000 distinct CDR3 sequences, about 21% seen once. The starting material was PBMCs, mostly from graft donor cells, obtained 360 days after TCRalphabeta/CD19-depleted stem cell transplant. The origin of the receptors is a boy under three years old who had a stem cell transplant for acute myeloid leukemia, so the T cells may come from the graft donor. Each CDR3 is given with its conserved first and last residue. Each record gives: V gene, clone size, J gene, CDR3 protein. Clone size is given for some rows only: seen once, a few or many times, or a class if the clone is expanded.

TRBV20-1	.	TRBJ1-5	CSAGRQGGAQPQHF
TRBV18	many	TRBJ2-2	CASSPPGGNTGELFF
TRBV5-1	few	TRBJ2-5	CASSLVISYQETQYF
TRBV7-8	many	TRBJ2-2	CASSLILASQNTGELFF
TRBV15	.	TRBJ2-1	CATSSPTLAIVVNEQFF
TRBV25-1	many	TRBJ2-3	CASSGRTGLLFSDTQYF
TRBV19	few	TRBJ2-2	CASSPRGTVNTGELFF
TRBV6-5	.	TRBJ2-6	CASSYSWSSSGANVLTF
TRBV6-5	many	TRBJ2-2	CASSYVPRGFRELFF
TRBV11-2	once	TRBJ2-5	CASSLTSVQETQYF
TRBV6-5	.	TRBJ2-4	CASSYSKLAKNIQYF
TRBV10-3	few	TRBJ2-3	CAISALAGSTDTQYF
TRBV29-1	many	TRBJ2-1	CSGIRGSSYNEQFF
TRBV5-5	many	TRBJ2-1	CASSWERSGSYNEQFF
TRBV20-1	few	TRBJ2-3	CSARGGNRGTDTQYF
TRBV24-1	few	TRBJ2-5	CATARTGLETQYF